Each of the 7 T cell receptor beta chains below was sequenced from the same sample in a study of blood T cell repertoires in COVID-19. Generated by immunoSEQ multiplex PCR, the TCRdb table keeps only in-frame clones and is missing some. Altogether around 46,000 clones are present, 70% to 90% being singletons, with the ten largest covering roughly 14%. The sequenced sample was peripheral blood. The origin of the receptors is a human donor in a cohort sampled during active COVID-19. The donor label of this sample is uncertain.

The gene calls are TRBV20-1 and TRBJ2-2; unclear D gene. Germline V lookup: CDR1 DFQATT, CDR2 SNEGSKA (reference sequence). The CDR3 contains 13 residues. Trimming removed 3 bases from V and 1 base from J, with 6 bases in between. The CDR3 loop reads CSASTGNTGELFF. In DNA, the CDR3 is TGCAGTGCTAGTACTGGGAACACCGGGGAGCTGTTTTTT.

The chain has TRBV4-2 and TRBJ1-1; TRBD1 might be the D (6 bases). V was shortened by 0 bases and J by 6 bases, with 11 bases between the two germline ends. Germline V gives CDR1 LGHNA, CDR2 YNFKEQ. This CDR3 has 14 residues. CDR3: CASSQDGGTAEAFF. The CDR3 DNA follows: TGTGCCAGCAGCCAAGATGGGGGCACGGCTGAAGCTTTCTTT.

The chain links TRBV27 to TRBJ1-2; the D is unclear. Germline CDR1 is MNHEY and CDR2 is SMNVEV (reference sequence). The germline V and J ends were trimmed by 2 bases and 2 bases, with 6 bases remaining between them. The CDR3 is 13 amino acids. This CDR3 reads CASSLGGNYGYTF. The DNA for the CDR3 is TGTGCCAGCAGTTTAGGCGGGAACTATGGCTACACCTTC.

The chain combines TRBV7-2 with TRBJ1-3; no clear D gene. Trimming took 4 bases from V and 0 from J, leaving 10 bases between them. This CDR3 is 15 amino acids long. Per the germline V gene, CDR1 is SGHTA and CDR2 is FQGNSA. CDR3 bases: TGTGCCAGCAGCTCCGACTTAATCTCTGGAAACACCATATATTTT. Its protein is CASSSDLISGNTIYF.

This chain uses TRBV10-1 with TRBJ2-1; 16 nucleotides match TRBD2. The CDR3 is 20 amino acids. The J segment lost 0 bases and the V segment lost 0 bases, leaving 5 bases of the junction unmatched. The V gene's germline CDR1 is WNHNN and CDR2 SYGVQD (reference sequence). CDR3 nucleotides: TGCGCCAGCAGTGAGTCGTCCGGGACTAGCGGGGGGGCCTCCTACAATGAGCAGTTCTTC. It translates to CASSESSGTSGGASYNEQFF.

CDR3 amino acids: CASSFSGGREAQHF. CDR3 in DNA: TGTGCCAGCAGCTTCTCGGGAGGGCGGGAGGCCCAGCATTTT. The rearrangement joins TRBV5-6 to TRBJ1-5; D unresolved. The germline V and J ends were trimmed by 2 bases and 11 bases, with 17 bases remaining between them. CDR1 SGHDT and CDR2 YYEEEE come from the germline V gene. The CDR3 has 14 amino acids.

The CDR3 bases are TGTGCCAGCAATAGCCAGCGGGGGAACTACGAGCAGTACTTC. It codes for CASNSQRGNYEQYF. This chain links TRBV6-5 with TRBJ2-7; 8 bases are shared with TRBD2. V was clipped by 7 bases and J by 3 bases; unmatched bases: 8. Per the germline V gene, CDR1 is MNHEY and CDR2 is SVGAGI. This CDR3 contains 14 residues.